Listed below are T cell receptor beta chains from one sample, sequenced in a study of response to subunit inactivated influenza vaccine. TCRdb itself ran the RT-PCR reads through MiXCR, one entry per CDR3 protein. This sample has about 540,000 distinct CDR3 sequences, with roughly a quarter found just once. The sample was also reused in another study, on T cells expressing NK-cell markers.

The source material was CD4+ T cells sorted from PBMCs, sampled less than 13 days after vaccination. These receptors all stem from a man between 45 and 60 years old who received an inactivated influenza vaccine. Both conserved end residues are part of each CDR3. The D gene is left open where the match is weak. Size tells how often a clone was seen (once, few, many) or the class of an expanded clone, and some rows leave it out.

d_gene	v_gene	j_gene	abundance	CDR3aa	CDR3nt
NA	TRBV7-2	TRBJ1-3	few	CASSLDPVNSGNTIYF	TGTGCCAGCAGCTTAGATCCGGTAAACTCTGGAAACACCATATATTTT
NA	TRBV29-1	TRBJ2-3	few	CSVGGISSTDTQYF	TGCAGCGTAGGAGGAATCTCTAGCACAGATACGCAGTATTTT
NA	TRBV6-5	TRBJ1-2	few	CASSYRLRADYGYTF	TGTGCCAGCAGTTACCGACTGAGGGCTGACTATGGCTACACCTTC
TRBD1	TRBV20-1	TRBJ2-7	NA	CSASGQSRSYEQYF	TGCAGTGCCTCGGGACAGTCGCGCTCCTACGAGCAGTACTTC
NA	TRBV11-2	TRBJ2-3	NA	CASQSGTDTDTQYF	TGTGCCAGCCAATCCGGGACTGACACAGATACGCAGTATTTT
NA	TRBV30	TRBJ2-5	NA	CAWRPRSNQETQYF	TGTGCCTGGAGGCCCCGTAGCAATCAGGAGACCCAGTACTTC
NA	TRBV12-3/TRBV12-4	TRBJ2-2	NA	CASRTTGTGELFF	TGTGCCAGCAGAACCACAGGAACCGGGGAGCTGTTTTTT
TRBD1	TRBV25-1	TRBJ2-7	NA	CASSASQNTATGLEQYF	TGTGCCAGCAGTGCCTCACAGAACACCGCGACAGGGCTCGAGCAGTACTTC
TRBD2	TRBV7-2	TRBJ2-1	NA	CASSKASGSYEQFF	TGTGCCAGCAGCAAAGCTAGCGGGAGTTATGAGCAGTTCTTC
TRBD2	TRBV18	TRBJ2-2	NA	CASSPPKLAGTGELFF	TGTGCCAGCTCACCACCGAAACTAGCGGGTACCGGGGAGCTGTTTTTT
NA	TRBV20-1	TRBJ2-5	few	CSARENQETQYF	TGCAGTGCTAGAGAGAATCAAGAGACCCAGTACTTC